This T cell receptor beta chain appears in the sequencing data of a study of blood T cell repertoires in COVID-19 (dated by TCRdb to about 2020). About the full investigation: Samples covering the acute and convalescent phases of COVID-19 were provided by collaborators in the United States, Italy and Spain. The dataset comprised deeply sampled blood TCRbeta repertoires from subjects exposed to, actively infected with, or recovered from COVID-19. The repertoires were released in a freely available public database meant as a resource for research on the immune response to SARS-CoV-2. Samples were obtained from the ongoing ImmuneRACE study (first 160 participants) and from 1,254 subjects provided by 6 global collaborators. HLA class I and class II types, where available, came from metadata supplied by the sample provider rather than from assay-based typing. The sample metadata nearly always contained a de-identified subject ID, COVID-19 status, age in years and sex. The prospective study material was composed of cDNA or gDNA derived from T cells, B-cell-depleted T cells, or PBMCs. Overall study outcomes, separate from this receptor: The amount of clinical and demographic metadata varied by source and participant and was provided uncurated.

Measured from the cysteine to the phenylalanine, the CDR3 is 17 residues long. The retained sequence is limited to the CDR3, 51 bases, with the frame set at the first base. V trim: 0 bases; J trim: 8 bases; unmatched bases: 6. CDR1 and CDR2 (KGHSH, LQKENI) derive from the germline V gene. The immunoSEQ Assay, a bias-controlled multiplex PCR, was used to amplify TCRbeta CDR3 regions from genomic DNA. The published analysis was carried out like this. The number of nucleated cells in each sample was estimated from the amplification of reference gene primers within the assay. Sequence reads were collapsed and filtered to measure the absolute abundance of every unique TCRbeta CDR3 rearrangement. Productive Simpson clonality was computed per sample as the square root of Simpson's diversity index over productive rearrangements. What TCRdb holds here is the immuneACCESS table cut down to in-frame rearrangements. Part of the clones is not present; checked against another copy, under half of the missing clones reflect an unresolved V gene, and the others are unexplained. From that table come the V and J calls and clone size; the DNA was used to work out D and trimming. The sample table shows hundreds of thousands of clones, and about 79% are seen once. Of the sample, around 8.9% falls within the top ten clones.

The collaborating institutions used their own protocols to collect whole blood in K2EDTA tubes. Collaborator samples were shipped for TCRbeta analysis as frozen whole blood, isolated PBMCs, or DNA extracted from either sample type. Worth noting for this clone: Its antigen has not been determined. Qualities for individual bases were not recorded, and no much larger clone is one base off.

Sequenced material: peripheral blood. The rearrangement joined TRBV18 to TRBJ1-6, and TRBD1 aligns with 11 junction nucleotides. The receptor comes from a man older than 75 with acute or convalescent COVID-19. The nucleotides read TGTGCCAGCTCACCACCACTTGGGACAGGGGGTTATTCACCCCTCCACTTT. It specifies CASSPPLGTGGYSPLHF.